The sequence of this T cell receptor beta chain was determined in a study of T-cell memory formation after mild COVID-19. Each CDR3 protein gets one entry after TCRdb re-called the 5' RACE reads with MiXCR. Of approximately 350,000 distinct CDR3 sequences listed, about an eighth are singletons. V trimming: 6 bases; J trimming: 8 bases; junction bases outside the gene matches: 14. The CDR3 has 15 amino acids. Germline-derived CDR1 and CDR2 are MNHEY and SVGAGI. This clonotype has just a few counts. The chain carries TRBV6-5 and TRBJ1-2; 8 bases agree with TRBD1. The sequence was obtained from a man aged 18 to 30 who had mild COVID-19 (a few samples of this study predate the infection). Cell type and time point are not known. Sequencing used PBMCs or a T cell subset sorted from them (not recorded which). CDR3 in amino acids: CASSQAGQGALGYTF. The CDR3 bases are TGTGCCAGCAGCCAAGCCGGCCAGGGGGCTTTGGGCTACACCTTC.